This T cell receptor (beta chain) was observed in a study of spatial heterogeneity in lung cancer. Study at large: Fewer alpha-chain than beta-chain sequences were consistently detected.

TCRdb independently ran MiXCR on the 5' RACE reads; one entry per CDR3 protein. Here the sample spans 12,000 to 15,000 distinct CDR3 sequences, roughly 7.7% being singletons. Time point noted: sample taken at primary tumor resection. Tumor, nontumor lung or frozen PBMC supplied whole RNA, sequenced without sorting. This CDR3 has 13 amino acids. J gave up 7 bases and V 8 bases, and 9 bases lay outside the gene matches. The V and J genes are TRBV12-3 or TRBV12-4 and TRBJ1-2, with 8 nucleotides matching TRBD1. This clonotype was obtained from a female donor with early-stage non-small cell lung cancer. Material: PBMCs, obtained at surgery. CDR3 residues: CASHRAGGLGYTF. The CDR3 DNA reads as TGTGCCAGCCACCGCGCAGGGGGCCTTGGCTACACCTTC.